Listed here are 19 T cell receptor beta chains from one sample, sequenced in a study of blood T cell repertoires in COVID-19. Here immunoSEQ multiplex PCR was the method, and the copy in TCRdb shows in-frame clones only, minus some. The sample consists of about 300,000 clones, roughly nine tenths of them appearing once. The sequenced sample was peripheral blood. The receptor set was obtained from a woman in her 30s with COVID-19, enrolled during active disease.

The rearrangement uses TRBV28 and TRBJ2-5; TRBD1 is a possible D gene (6 bases). V lost 6 bases to trimming and J lost 2 bases, with 22 bases between them. The germline V gene has CDR1 MDHEN and CDR2 SYDVKM. The CDR3 is 17 amino acids. The CDR3 loop reads CASRVRTAASKQETQYF. CDR3 sequence (DNA): TGTGCCAGCAGGGTTAGGACAGCAGCTTCGAAACAAGAGACCCAGTACTTC.

V usage is TRBV5-1 and J usage is TRBJ1-4, with D tentatively TRBD1 (6 bases). CDR1 is SGHRS, CDR2 YFSETQ, per germline. Trimming removed 4 bases at V and 0 bases at J, with 13 bases between. The CDR3 has 16 residues. The CDR3 DNA sequence: TGCGCCAGCAGCGACCCCCGGGACACAACTAATGAAAAACTGTTTTTT. This codes for CASSDPRDTTNEKLFF.

The CDR3 DNA sequence: TGTGCCAGCAGCCCGGTAGCGGGAGGTGGGTCGGATACGCAGTATTTT. Translating it yields CASSPVAGGGSDTQYF. The rearrangement uses TRBV5-5 and TRBJ2-3, with TRBD2 identical over 10 bases. V gave up 4 bases and J gave up 6 bases; unmatched junction bases: 11. Germline loops: CDR1 SGHKS, CDR2 YYEKEE (reference sequence). This CDR3 is 16 amino acids long.

J is TRBJ2-7 and V is TRBV27; 9 bases align to TRBD1. The CDR3 consists of 13 residues. Germline V gives CDR1 MNHEY, CDR2 SMNVEV (reference sequence). The V gene end was trimmed by 4 bases and the J gene end by 10 bases; junction bases not matched to a gene: 8. The CDR3 sequence is CASSSDRDREQYF. Here the CDR3 DNA reads TGTGCCAGCAGTTCCGACCGGGACAGGGAACAGTACTTC.

In this sample, this clone turned up once. The rearrangement links TRBV27 to TRBJ1-2; D might be TRBD1 (5 bases). CDR3 size: 13 residues. Looked up from germline, CDR1 is MNHEY and CDR2 is SMNVEV (reference sequence). Trimming left V 6 bases short and J 2 bases short, with 10 bases between. Written as DNA, the CDR3 is TGTGCCAGCAGACAGGACGGGAACTATGGCTACACCTTC. Translated, it gives CASRQDGNYGYTF.

The rearrangement links TRBV27 to TRBJ2-1, with 10 bases fitting TRBD2. Germline CDR1 MNHEY, CDR2 SMNVEV (reference sequence). The CDR3 runs 15 residues. V trimming: 5 bases; J trimming: 7 bases; junction bases outside the gene matches: 8. Here the CDR3 DNA reads TGTGCCAGCAGTCGAGCGGGAGGGCCCTTGAATGAGCAGTTCTTC. It encodes CASSRAGGPLNEQFF.

CDR3 sequence reads: CASRNTENTEAFF. CDR3 nucleotide sequence: TGTGCCAGTCGAAACACAGAGAACACTGAAGCTTTCTTT. The rearrangement joins TRBV19 to TRBJ1-1; no reliable D call. CDR1 LNHDA and CDR2 SQIVND come from the germline V gene (reference sequence). The germline V and J ends were trimmed by 8 bases and 1 base, with 11 bases remaining between them. CDR3 length: 13 amino acids.

This clone was found a few times. The CDR3 sequence is CASNKRFAEAFF. The CDR3 DNA follows: TGTGCCAGCAATAAGAGGTTTGCTGAAGCTTTCTTT. The gene calls are TRBV6-6 and TRBJ1-1; unclear D gene. Germline CDR1 and CDR2: MNHNY and SVGAGI (reference sequence). The CDR3 is 12 amino acids. V dropped 7 bases and J dropped 6 bases, with 12 bases sitting between them.

This clone occurred a few times. V and J are TRBV4-2 and TRBJ1-4; 9 nucleotides match TRBD1. The V and J ends lost 8 bases and 8 bases, in that order; junction bases with no gene match: 12. The CDR3 covers 15 residues. CDR1 is LGHNA, CDR2 YNFKEQ, per germline. The CDR3 bases are TGTGCCAGCCGAACTGGGGACAGGGAACGGGAAAAACTGTTTTTT. This gives the protein CASRTGDREREKLFF.

V is TRBV11-2 and J is TRBJ2-3; 8 nucleotides align to TRBD1. Germline assignment: CDR1 SGHAT and CDR2 FQNNGV. The CDR3 length is 16 residues. V was pared by 5 bases and J by 2 bases, with 9 bases of the junction left unmatched. CDR3: CASSPTGTGLTDTQYF. The CDR3 bases are TGTGCCAGCAGCCCGACTGGGACAGGACTCACAGATACGCAGTATTTT.

This sequence joins TRBV19 and TRBJ2-3; TRBD1 matches 8 bases. V shed 5 bases, J shed 1 base, and the junction held 2 bases outside the gene matches. Germline values: CDR1 LNHDA, CDR2 SQIVND (reference sequence). CDR3 size: 14 residues. CDR3 nucleotides: TGTGCCAGTAGTCCGGACAGGGGCACAGATACGCAGTATTTT. This encodes CASSPDRGTDTQYF.

The genes are TRBV9 and TRBJ1-2, with D possibly being TRBD1 (5 bases). Looked up from germline, CDR1 is SGDLS and CDR2 is YYNGEE. This CDR3 has 12 amino acids. Trimming left V 5 bases short and J 4 bases short, with 9 bases between. The CDR3 DNA follows: TGTGCCAGCAGTGCAGGGCTCTATGGCTACACCTTC. It encodes CASSAGLYGYTF.

The rearrangement joins TRBV19 to TRBJ1-5, with 9 bases identical to TRBD1. This CDR3 region has 12 residues. Per the germline V gene, CDR1 is LNHDA and CDR2 is SQIVND (reference sequence). The CDR3 spells CAGGQGEQPQHF. In nucleotides, the CDR3 is TGTGCAGGGGGACAGGGTGAGCAGCCCCAGCATTTT.

This clone turned up a few times. The rearrangement joins TRBV19 to TRBJ1-1, with 7 positions matching TRBD1. Germline loops: CDR1 LNHDA, CDR2 SQIVND (reference sequence). The CDR3 has 15 amino acids. The V segment lost 4 bases and the J segment 5 bases; nucleotides outside the gene matches: 10. CDR3 nucleotides: TGTGCCAGTAGTACCCAAAACAGGGGCCGGACTGAAGCTTTCTTT. This encodes CASSTQNRGRTEAFF.

V gene TRBV4-2 combines with J gene TRBJ2-1; 14 bases fit TRBD2. Trimming cost V 4 bases and J 5 bases; bases outside gene matches: 13. The germline gives CDR1 LGHNA, CDR2 YNFKEQ. CDR3 length: 19 amino acids. CDR3 nucleotide sequence: TGTGCCAGCAGCCGATCGGGACTAGCGGGAGAGGGGGGGCACAATGAGCAGTTCTTC. Its protein product is CASSRSGLAGEGGHNEQFF.

The chain links TRBV6-4 to TRBJ2-1, with a tentative D call TRBD2 (5 bases). The V gene's germline CDR1 is MRHNA and CDR2 SNTAGT. The CDR3 extends over 15 amino acids. Deletions cut 6 bases from V and 0 bases from J, with 12 bases between. The CDR3 coding sequence is TGTGCCAGCAGCCAAGCGGAGAGCTCCTACAATGAGCAGTTCTTC. This codes for CASSQAESSYNEQFF.

The chain employs TRBV5-1 and TRBJ1-3; the match to TRBD1 covers 9 bases. This CDR3 is built from 16 residues. The germline V gene encodes CDR1 SGHRS and CDR2 YFSETQ. J gave up 2 bases and V 2 bases, and 5 bases lay outside the gene matches. CDR3 region: CASSLGTGFAGNTIYF. DNA for the CDR3: TGCGCCAGCAGCTTAGGGACAGGGTTTGCTGGAAACACCATATATTTT.

The J gene is TRBJ1-1, the V gene TRBV6-5; D is uncertain. From germline, CDR1 is MNHEY and CDR2 SVGAGI. Trimming stripped 7 bases from V and 4 bases from J, with 16 bases between. This CDR3 region has 14 residues. The DNA of the CDR3 is TGTGCCAGCACCACATCACGAGGGAGCACTGAAGCTTTCTTT. As protein: CASTTSRGSTEAFF.

The chain links TRBV5-4 to TRBJ1-2; 9 bases map to TRBD1. CDR1 and CDR2 from the germline V gene are SGHNT and YYREEE (reference sequence). The CDR3 sequence is 14 residues long. The V and J ends lost 4 bases and 7 bases, in that order; junction bases with no gene match: 8. CDR3 sequence (DNA): TGTGCCAGCAGCGATCCGGACAGGGGACTTGGCTACACCTTC. Translating it yields CASSDPDRGLGYTF.